The rows below give T cell receptor beta chains drawn from one sample of a study of blood T cell repertoires in COVID-19. Sequencing used immunoSEQ multiplex PCR; TCRdb keeps in-frame clones, though not all of them. The data hold a few hundred thousand clones, with 88% observed a single time. The sample was PBMCs or T cells enriched from blood (not recorded which). The receptor set was obtained from a woman aged 45-59 years who had recovered from COVID-19. The CDR3 runs from the conserved cysteine through the conserved F or W. The order of the fields is V gene, J gene, D gene, CDR3 DNA, CDR3 protein. The D gene is left open where the match is weak.

V: TRBV27
J: TRBJ1-2
D: NA
DNA: TGTGCCAGCAGTTTAGTAGAGAACTATGGCTACACCTTC
CDR3: CASSLVENYGYTF

V: TRBV7-2
J: TRBJ1-5
D: TRBD1
DNA: TGTGCCAGCAGCATGGGACAGGGTAGGGCTCAGCCCCAGCATTTT
CDR3: CASSMGQGRAQPQHF

V: TRBV7-9
J: TRBJ1-1
D: NA
DNA: TGTGCCAGCAGCTTACGGGGATCGAACACTGAAGCTTTCTTT
CDR3: CASSLRGSNTEAFF

V: TRBV9
J: TRBJ1-1
D: NA
DNA: TGTGCCAGCTGCGTAGGAGGGGGAAGTGGGGACACTGAAGCTTTCTTT
CDR3: CASCVGGGSGDTEAFF

V: TRBV18
J: TRBJ1-3
D: NA
DNA: TGTGCCAGCTCACTCGGACTCCCCGACTCTGGAAACACCATATATTTT
CDR3: CASSLGLPDSGNTIYF

V: TRBV28
J: TRBJ2-5
D: TRBD2
DNA: TGTGCCAGCAGTCCCAGGACTAGCGGGAGACCGGAGACCCAGTACTTC
CDR3: CASSPRTSGRPETQYF

V: TRBV5-8
J: TRBJ1-2
D: TRBD1
DNA: TGTGCCAGCAGCTTGGTAACAGGGGCCCTTAACTATGGCTACACCTTC
CDR3: CASSLVTGALNYGYTF

V: TRBV19
J: TRBJ2-4
D: NA
DNA: TGTGCCAGTACACCCCTCTCCGGGGGAGTAGCCAAAAACATTCAGTACTTC
CDR3: CASTPLSGGVAKNIQYF

V: TRBV18
J: TRBJ2-7
D: NA
DNA: TGTGCCAGCTCACCATACCGGGATTCCTACGAGCAGTACTTC
CDR3: CASSPYRDSYEQYF

V: TRBV19
J: TRBJ2-7
D: NA
DNA: TGTGCCAGTAGTATAGGAGGGAGCTCCTACGAGCAGTACTTC
CDR3: CASSIGGSSYEQYF

V: TRBV19
J: TRBJ1-5
D: NA
DNA: TGTGCCAGTAGTATAGCCCGGGGGGGGGAAGGTACTCAGCCCCAGCATTTT
CDR3: CASSIARGGEGTQPQHF

V: TRBV28
J: TRBJ2-6
D: NA
DNA: TGTGCCAGCAGTTCACAGGAGAAAGGGGCCAACGTCCTGACTTTC
CDR3: CASSSQEKGANVLTF

V: TRBV5-1
J: TRBJ1-1
D: NA
DNA: TGCGCCAGCAGCTCGGCTGGAGCGTGGATGAACACTGAAGCTTTCTTT
CDR3: CASSSAGAWMNTEAFF

V: TRBV5-5
J: TRBJ1-2
D: NA
DNA: TGTGCCAGCAGCTTCCGGACAGATAACTATGGCTACACCTTC
CDR3: CASSFRTDNYGYTF